The rows below give T cell receptor beta chains drawn from one sample of a study of OX40 agonist ivuxolimab in advanced cancers. The method was immunoSEQ multiplex PCR; TCRdb's version includes in-frame clones alone and lacks a portion of them. The sample consists of 11,000 to 15,000 clones, just under 90% of them appearing once. The specimen comprised CD4+ or CD8+ T cells sorted from blood, sampled in a trial of the OX40 agonist ivuxolimab. Every receptor here comes from an adult with an advanced solid tumor such as melanoma, head and neck, liver or kidney cancer. Each CDR3 is given with its conserved first and last residue. Fields, in order: D gene, V gene, clone size, J gene, CDR3 protein, CDR3 DNA. A D gene is named only where the DNA matches it firmly. Size is omitted from some rows. Given values are once, few, many or a class for expanded clones.

D gene: .; V gene: TRBV10-1; clone size: once; J gene: TRBJ2-3; CDR3 protein: CASSGQLLTSTDTQYF; CDR3 DNA: TGCGCCAGCAGTGGACAGCTACTCACTAGCACAGATACGCAGTATTTT
D gene: .; V gene: TRBV5-6; clone size: .; J gene: TRBJ1-4; CDR3 protein: CASSSRGGNEKLFF; CDR3 DNA: TGTGCCAGCAGCTCCCGAGGGGGTAATGAAAAACTGTTTTTT
D gene: .; V gene: TRBV5-6; clone size: .; J gene: TRBJ1-2; CDR3 protein: CASSSTAYGYTF; CDR3 DNA: TGTGCCAGCAGCTCCACCGCCTATGGCTACACCTTC
D gene: .; V gene: TRBV5-1; clone size: .; J gene: TRBJ2-3; CDR3 protein: CASSRAGSGSTDTQYF; CDR3 DNA: TGCGCCAGCAGCCGGGCAGGTAGCGGTAGCACAGATACGCAGTATTTT
D gene: TRBD1; V gene: TRBV6-5; clone size: .; J gene: TRBJ2-7; CDR3 protein: CASSRQGIEQYF; CDR3 DNA: TGTGCCAGCAGTCGACAGGGTATCGAGCAGTACTTC
D gene: TRBD1; V gene: TRBV6-1; clone size: .; J gene: TRBJ2-5; CDR3 protein: CASSTTGQETQYF; CDR3 DNA: TGTGCCAGCAGTACGACAGGGCAAGAGACCCAGTACTTC
D gene: TRBD1; V gene: TRBV7-2; clone size: .; J gene: TRBJ2-1; CDR3 protein: CASRLGGTGDEQFF; CDR3 DNA: TGTGCCAGCCGACTAGGGGGGACAGGGGATGAGCAGTTCTTC
D gene: TRBD1; V gene: TRBV2; clone size: .; J gene: TRBJ2-2; CDR3 protein: CASSAQGDTGELFF; CDR3 DNA: TGTGCCAGCAGTGCTCAGGGGGACACCGGGGAGCTGTTTTTT
D gene: .; V gene: TRBV18; clone size: .; J gene: TRBJ1-5; CDR3 protein: CASSPSRTSGNQPQHF; CDR3 DNA: TGTGCCAGCTCACCATCCCGGACCTCTGGCAATCAGCCCCAGCATTTT
D gene: .; V gene: TRBV4-1; clone size: .; J gene: TRBJ1-1; CDR3 protein: CASSQEGAGAGTEAFF; CDR3 DNA: TGCGCCAGCAGCCAAGAGGGCGCGGGGGCAGGGACTGAAGCTTTCTTT
D gene: .; V gene: TRBV2; clone size: .; J gene: TRBJ2-7; CDR3 protein: CASRAEDGGLLDEQYF; CDR3 DNA: TGTGCCAGCAGAGCTGAAGACGGCGGCCTCCTCGACGAGCAGTACTTC
D gene: .; V gene: TRBV7-3; clone size: .; J gene: TRBJ2-1; CDR3 protein: CASSLTVPADGNEQFF; CDR3 DNA: TGTGCCAGCAGCTTAACGGTGCCAGCCGACGGCAATGAGCAGTTCTTC
D gene: TRBD2; V gene: TRBV9; clone size: .; J gene: TRBJ2-2; CDR3 protein: CASSVGVAGWTGELFF; CDR3 DNA: TGTGCCAGCAGCGTTGGGGTAGCGGGGTGGACCGGGGAGCTGTTTTTT
D gene: TRBD2; V gene: TRBV5-1; clone size: few; J gene: TRBJ2-5; CDR3 protein: CASKRGGEETQYF; CDR3 DNA: TGCGCCAGCAAGCGGGGGGGCGAAGAGACCCAGTACTTC
D gene: .; V gene: TRBV27; clone size: .; J gene: TRBJ1-3; CDR3 protein: CATQGPGNTIYF; CDR3 DNA: TGTGCCACCCAGGGCCCTGGAAACACCATATATTTT
D gene: .; V gene: TRBV7-8; clone size: .; J gene: TRBJ2-2; CDR3 protein: CASSLSGLGTGELFF; CDR3 DNA: TGTGCCAGCAGCTTGTCCGGGTTGGGCACCGGGGAGCTGTTTTTT
D gene: .; V gene: TRBV6-5; clone size: .; J gene: TRBJ2-5; CDR3 protein: CASSYAGQGGKETQYF; CDR3 DNA: TGTGCCAGCAGTTACGCCGGACAGGGAGGGAAAGAGACCCAGTACTTC
D gene: .; V gene: TRBV4-2; clone size: .; J gene: TRBJ1-2; CDR3 protein: CASSQAPQGSYGYTF; CDR3 DNA: TGTGCCAGCAGCCAAGCCCCACAGGGAAGCTATGGCTACACCTTC
D gene: .; V gene: TRBV4-1; clone size: few; J gene: TRBJ1-2; CDR3 protein: CASSQPGQFYGYTF; CDR3 DNA: TGCGCCAGCAGCCAGCCCGGACAGTTCTATGGCTACACCTTC
D gene: .; V gene: TRBV5-1; clone size: .; J gene: TRBJ1-1; CDR3 protein: CASSLAGRAWDTEAFF; CDR3 DNA: TGCGCCAGCAGCTTGGCCGGAAGGGCCTGGGACACTGAAGCTTTCTTT
D gene: TRBD1; V gene: TRBV4-1; clone size: .; J gene: TRBJ2-7; CDR3 protein: CASSLGQGKIGEQYF; CDR3 DNA: TGCGCCAGCAGCCTAGGACAGGGAAAGATCGGCGAGCAGTACTTC
D gene: .; V gene: TRBV20-1; clone size: once; J gene: TRBJ2-3; CDR3 protein: CRAGHSDTQYF; CDR3 DNA: TGCAGGGCTGGACATTCAGATACGCAGTATTTT
D gene: .; V gene: TRBV5-8; clone size: .; J gene: TRBJ2-1; CDR3 protein: CASSKRTAYNEQFF; CDR3 DNA: TGTGCCAGCAGTAAGCGGACAGCTTACAATGAGCAGTTCTTC
D gene: .; V gene: TRBV7-3; clone size: .; J gene: TRBJ2-2; CDR3 protein: CASSLTGTNTGELFF; CDR3 DNA: TGTGCCAGCAGCTTAACAGGGACGAACACCGGGGAGCTGTTTTTT
D gene: .; V gene: TRBV19; clone size: .; J gene: TRBJ2-3; CDR3 protein: CASSITDKDTQYF; CDR3 DNA: TGTGCCAGTAGTATAACCGACAAGGATACGCAGTATTTT
D gene: .; V gene: TRBV18; clone size: once; J gene: TRBJ2-4; CDR3 protein: CASSPRGEIAKNIQYF; CDR3 DNA: TGTGCCAGCTCACCACGGGGGGAAATAGCCAAAAACATTCAGTACTTC
D gene: .; V gene: TRBV18; clone size: .; J gene: TRBJ2-3; CDR3 protein: CASSPGRVTDTQYF; CDR3 DNA: TGTGCCAGCTCACCTGGCCGGGTGACAGATACGCAGTATTTT
D gene: TRBD1; V gene: TRBV4-2; clone size: .; J gene: TRBJ2-7; CDR3 protein: CASSQGDRAGEQYF; CDR3 DNA: TGTGCCAGCAGCCAGGGGGACAGGGCGGGTGAGCAGTACTTC
D gene: TRBD1; V gene: TRBV7-2; clone size: .; J gene: TRBJ2-1; CDR3 protein: CASSLGVTGGHEQFF; CDR3 DNA: TGTGCCAGCAGCTTAGGTGTTACAGGGGGCCATGAGCAGTTCTTC
D gene: .; V gene: TRBV5-1; clone size: .; J gene: TRBJ1-6; CDR3 protein: CASSLARESHSPLHF; CDR3 DNA: TGCGCCAGCAGCTTGGCACGGGAGTCCCATTCACCCCTCCACTTT
D gene: .; V gene: TRBV4-2; clone size: .; J gene: TRBJ2-2; CDR3 protein: CASRGTPGELFF; CDR3 DNA: TGTGCCAGCAGGGGTACTCCCGGGGAGCTGTTTTTT
D gene: .; V gene: TRBV4-3; clone size: .; J gene: TRBJ1-1; CDR3 protein: CASSQGEAEAFF; CDR3 DNA: TGCGCCAGCAGCCAAGGGGAGGCTGAAGCTTTCTTT
D gene: TRBD1; V gene: TRBV6-5; clone size: .; J gene: TRBJ1-2; CDR3 protein: CASSSNRGRGYTF; CDR3 DNA: TGTGCCAGCAGTTCCAACAGGGGCCGCGGCTACACCTTC